What follows describes a single T cell receptor beta chain. Measured with immunoSEQ multiplex PCR; TCRdb has only the in-frame clones, and not every one. In the table there are some 43,000 clones, about 90% of which are singletons. The data originate from a study of T cell changes during pregnancy in multiple sclerosis. Germline CDR1 is SQVTM and CDR2 is ANQGSEA. V lost 5 bases, J lost 4 bases, and 17 bases stayed unmatched. This CDR3 spans 17 amino acids. This specimen was CD8+ T cells from peripheral blood mononuclear cells, taken in the first trimester of pregnancy. The receptor comes from a female donor with multiple sclerosis, enrolled in a pregnancy study. This sequence joins TRBV29-1 and TRBJ2-7, with 10 bases matching TRBD1. In DNA, the CDR3 is TGCAGCGTTTGGGTTTCGGGGACAGGGGAATTGGGGTACGAGCAGTACTTC. This translates into CSVWVSGTGELGYEQYF.